Listed here are 13 T cell receptor beta chains from one sample, sequenced in a study of blood T cell repertoires in COVID-19. This table comes from immunoSEQ multiplex PCR, and its TCRdb copy is limited to in-frame clones, with some not included. The table includes about 99,000 clones, about 86% detected once. The sample was peripheral blood. These TCRs come from a woman aged 60 to 75 in a cohort sampled during active or convalescent COVID-19.

V and J are TRBV9 and TRBJ1-1; no clear D gene. Looked up from germline, CDR1 is SGDLS and CDR2 is YYNGEE. The CDR3 spans 14 residues. Trimming pared 0 bases from V and 3 bases from J, leaving 9 bases between. The CDR3 region has the DNA TGTGCCAGCAGCGTAGACAGTTTGGACACTGAAGCTTTCTTT. This translates into CASSVDSLDTEAFF.

The V call is TRBV28, the J call TRBJ1-5; 8 bases line up with TRBD1. V was pared by 3 bases and J by 2 bases, with 3 bases of the junction left unmatched. The germline CDR1 and CDR2 sequences are MDHEN and SYDVKM. The CDR3 is 15 amino acids. CDR3 amino acids: CASSFPGGGNQPQHF. The CDR3 DNA sequence: TGTGCCAGCAGTTTCCCAGGGGGCGGCAATCAGCCCCAGCATTTT.

The chain combines TRBV4-1 with TRBJ2-4; 8 bases fit TRBD2. Trimming removed 0 bases from V and 4 bases from J; junction bases left unmatched: 5. Germline assignment: CDR1 MGHRA and CDR2 YSYEKL. This CDR3 comprises 16 residues. The CDR3 loop reads CASSQDRGGGKNIQYF. CDR3 DNA: TGCGCCAGCAGCCAAGATCGGGGGGGAGGGAAAAACATTCAGTACTTC.

The genes are TRBV24-1 and TRBJ2-5; TRBD2 aligns across 14 bases. J was trimmed by 5 bases and V by 1 base; bases with no gene match: 8. Looked up from germline, CDR1 is KGHDR and CDR2 is SFDVKD. CDR3 length: 18 amino acids. As DNA, the CDR3 is TGTGCCACCAGTGATTTCGGGACTAGCGGGAGTTGGCGGGAGACCCAGTACTTC. Amino acids: CATSDFGTSGSWRETQYF.

The rearrangement joins TRBV19 to TRBJ2-7; D uncertain. This CDR3 comprises 14 residues. The germline V gene has CDR1 LNHDA and CDR2 SQIVND (reference sequence). Trimming took 1 base from V and 2 from J, leaving 9 bases between them. The CDR3 loop is CASSIVPRPYEQYF. The DNA for the CDR3 is TGTGCCAGTAGTATAGTGCCTAGGCCCTACGAGCAGTACTTC.

The chain combines TRBV9 with TRBJ2-2; D is ambiguous. Trimming took 0 bases from V and 2 from J, leaving 5 bases between them. Per the germline V gene, CDR1 is SGDLS and CDR2 is YYNGEE. This CDR3 is 14 amino acids long. The CDR3 coding sequence is TGTGCCAGCAGCGTAGACACAAACACCGGGGAGCTGTTTTTT. Encoded protein: CASSVDTNTGELFF.

The V call is TRBV30, the J call TRBJ2-1; 8 bases are a match to TRBD2. The CDR3 spans 14 residues. Germline V gives CDR1 GTSNPN, CDR2 SVGIG (reference sequence). The junction had 4 bases not matched to a gene; V was cut back by 2 bases and J by 4 bases. For the CDR3, the DNA is TGTGCCTGGAGTAGCGGGGGACATTACAATGAGCAGTTCTTC. Its protein product is CAWSSGGHYNEQFF.

This sequence joins TRBV10-2 and TRBJ1-2; 8 bases fit TRBD1. CDR1 WSHSY and CDR2 SAAADI come from the germline V gene. This CDR3 spans 13 amino acids. V was clipped by 9 bases and J by 3 bases; unmatched bases: 6. CDR3 region: CASQTGEDYGYTF. The CDR3 nucleotides read TGCGCCAGTCAGACAGGGGAAGACTATGGCTACACCTTC.

The rearrangement uses TRBV9 and TRBJ1-2; 8 nucleotides align to TRBD1. Germline-derived CDR1 and CDR2 are SGDLS and YYNGEE. V lost 0 bases, J lost 7 bases, and 11 bases stayed unmatched. The CDR3 consists of 16 residues. CDR3 DNA sequence: TGTGCCAGCAGCGTAGAGGGTCAGGGGGCATTGGTTGGCTACACCTTC. It is translated as CASSVEGQGALVGYTF.

This clone came up a few times. CDR3 amino acids: CASTPGTGFYASYNSPLHF. The DNA of the CDR3 is TGTGCCAGCACCCCGGGGACAGGGTTCTACGCCTCCTATAATTCACCCCTCCACTTT. The genes are TRBV27 and TRBJ1-6; 9 positions match TRBD1. The CDR3 runs 19 residues. Germline-derived CDR1 and CDR2 are MNHEY and SMNVEV (reference sequence). V lost 7 bases to trimming and J lost 0 bases; unmatched junction nucleotides: 13.

The rearrangement links TRBV6-6 to TRBJ2-3; the match to TRBD2 covers 10 bases. Germline-derived CDR1 and CDR2 are MNHNY and SVGAGI (reference sequence). The length of the CDR3 is 15 residues. The junction had 4 bases not matched to a gene; V was cut back by 6 bases and J by 1 base. This CDR3 reads CASSPGLAGTDTQYF. CDR3 nucleotide sequence: TGTGCCAGCAGCCCCGGACTAGCGGGCACAGATACGCAGTATTTT.

The chain recombines TRBV19 with TRBJ1-5, with 11 positions matching TRBD1. This CDR3 is built from 15 residues. Trimming at V came to 4 bases and at J to 9 bases, leaving 8 bases not matched to a gene. Germline CDR1 reads LNHDA; CDR2 reads SQIVND (reference sequence). The CDR3, as DNA: TGTGCCAGTAGTAGCCCTGGACAGGGGGCTCGGCCCCAGCATTTT. This encodes CASSSPGQGARPQHF.

This rearrangement joins TRBV3-1 (or the pseudogene TRBV3-2) to TRBJ2-3; TRBD2 matches 9 bases. CDR3 size: 17 residues. Germline values: CDR1 LGHDT, CDR2 YNNKEL (reference sequence). Trimming took 5 bases from V and 1 from J; bases not matched to a gene: 10. The CDR3 coding sequence is TGTGCCAGCAGCGATCCCCTCTTAGCGGGGGGCACAGATACGCAGTATTTT. Amino acid sequence: CASSDPLLAGGTDTQYF.